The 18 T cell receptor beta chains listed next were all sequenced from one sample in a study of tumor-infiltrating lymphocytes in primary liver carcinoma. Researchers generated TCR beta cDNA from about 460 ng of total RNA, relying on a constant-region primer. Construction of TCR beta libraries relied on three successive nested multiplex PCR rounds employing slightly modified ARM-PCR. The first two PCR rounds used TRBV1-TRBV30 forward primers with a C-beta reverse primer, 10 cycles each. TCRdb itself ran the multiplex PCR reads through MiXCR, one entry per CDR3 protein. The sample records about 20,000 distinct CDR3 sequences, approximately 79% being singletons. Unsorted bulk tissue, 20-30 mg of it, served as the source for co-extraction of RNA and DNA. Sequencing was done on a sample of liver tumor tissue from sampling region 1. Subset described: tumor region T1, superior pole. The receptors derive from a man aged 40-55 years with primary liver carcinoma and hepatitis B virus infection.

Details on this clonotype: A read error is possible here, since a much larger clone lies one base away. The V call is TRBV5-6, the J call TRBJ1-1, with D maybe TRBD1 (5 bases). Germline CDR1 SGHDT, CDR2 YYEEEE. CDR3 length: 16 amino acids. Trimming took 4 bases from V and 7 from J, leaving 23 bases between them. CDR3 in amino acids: CASSRMDMGGRVEAFF. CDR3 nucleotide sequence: TGTGCCAGCAGCCGGATGGACATGGGAGGACGCGTTGAAGCTTTCTTT.

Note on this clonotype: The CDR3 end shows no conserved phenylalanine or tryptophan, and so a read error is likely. CDR3 in amino acids: CANSLDGGQPQHY. The DNA for the CDR3 is TGTGCCAACAGCTTAGATGGCGGACAGCCCCAGCATTAT. The chain joins TRBV11-2 to TRBJ1-5; D unresolved. This CDR3 contains 13 residues. Germline loops: CDR1 SGHAT, CDR2 FQNNGV.

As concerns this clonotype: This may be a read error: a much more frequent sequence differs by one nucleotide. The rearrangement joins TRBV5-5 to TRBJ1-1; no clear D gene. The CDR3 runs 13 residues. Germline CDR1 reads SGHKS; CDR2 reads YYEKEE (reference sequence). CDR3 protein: CASSREFNTEAVF. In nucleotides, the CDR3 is TGTGCCAGCAGCCGGGAGTTCAACACTGAAGCTGTCTTT.

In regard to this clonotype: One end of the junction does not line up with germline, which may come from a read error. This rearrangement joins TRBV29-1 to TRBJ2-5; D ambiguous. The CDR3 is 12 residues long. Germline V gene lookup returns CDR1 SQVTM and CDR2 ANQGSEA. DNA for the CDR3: TGCAGTGTTGACGGCAACCAAGAGTCCCAGTACTTC. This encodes CSVDGNQESQYF.

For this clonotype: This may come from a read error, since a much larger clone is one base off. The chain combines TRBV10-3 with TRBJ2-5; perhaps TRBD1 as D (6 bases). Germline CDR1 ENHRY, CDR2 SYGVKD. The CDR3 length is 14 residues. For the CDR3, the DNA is TGTGCTGTCAGCCCCAACAGGGCCCAAGAGACCCAGTACTTC. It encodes CAVSPNRAQETQYF.

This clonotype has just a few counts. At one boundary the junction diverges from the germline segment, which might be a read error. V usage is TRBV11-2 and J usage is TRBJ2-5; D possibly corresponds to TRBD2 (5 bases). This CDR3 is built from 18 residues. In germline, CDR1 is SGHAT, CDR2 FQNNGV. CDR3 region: CASSLARLAPGKKETQYF. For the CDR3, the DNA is TGTGCTAGCAGCTTAGCGAGGCTAGCTCCGGGAAAAAAAGAGACCCAGTACTTC.

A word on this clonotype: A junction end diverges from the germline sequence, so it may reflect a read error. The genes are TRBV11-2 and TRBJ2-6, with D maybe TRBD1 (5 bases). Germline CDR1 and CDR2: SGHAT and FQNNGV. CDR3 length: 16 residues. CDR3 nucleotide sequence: TGTGCCAGCAGCCTACGAGTGAACTCTGGGGCCAACGTCCTAATTTTC. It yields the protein CASSLRVNSGANVLIF.

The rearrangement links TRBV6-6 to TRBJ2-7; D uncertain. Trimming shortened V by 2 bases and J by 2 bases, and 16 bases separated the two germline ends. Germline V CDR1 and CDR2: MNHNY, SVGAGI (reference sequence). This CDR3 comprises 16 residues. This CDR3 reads CASSYLRRRVTYEQYF. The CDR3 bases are TGTGCCAGCAGTTACCTACGAAGACGGGTTACCTACGAGCAGTACTTC.

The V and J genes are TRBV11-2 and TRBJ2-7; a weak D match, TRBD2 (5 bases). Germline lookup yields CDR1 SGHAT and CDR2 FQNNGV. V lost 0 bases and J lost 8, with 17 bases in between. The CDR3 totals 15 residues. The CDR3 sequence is CASSLESGVSDKQYF. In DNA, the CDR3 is TGTGCCAGCAGCTTAGAGTCCGGGGTCTCTGACAAGCAGTACTTC.

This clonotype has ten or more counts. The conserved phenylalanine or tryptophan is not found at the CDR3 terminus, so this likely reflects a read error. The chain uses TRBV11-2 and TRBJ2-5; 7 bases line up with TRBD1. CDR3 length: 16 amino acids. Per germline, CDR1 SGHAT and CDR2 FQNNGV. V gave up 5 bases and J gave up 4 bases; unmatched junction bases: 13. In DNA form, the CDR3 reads TGTGCCAGCAGCCAAACTCCTGGCAGGGGGAGAGAGACCCAGTACTTA. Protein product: CASSQTPGRGRETQYL.

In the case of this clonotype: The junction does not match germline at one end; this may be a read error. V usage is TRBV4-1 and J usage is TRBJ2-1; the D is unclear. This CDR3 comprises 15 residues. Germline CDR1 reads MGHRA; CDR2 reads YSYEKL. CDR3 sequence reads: CAGSLLGNNNNEQFF. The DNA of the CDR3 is TGCGCCGGCAGCCTGCTCGGTAACAACAACAATGAACAGTTCTTC.

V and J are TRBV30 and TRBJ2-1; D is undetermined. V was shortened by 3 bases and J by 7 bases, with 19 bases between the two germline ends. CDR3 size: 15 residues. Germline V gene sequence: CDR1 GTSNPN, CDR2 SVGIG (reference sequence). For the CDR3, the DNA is TGTGCCTGGAGCGTATCTGGAGACCCTGGGAATGAGCAGTTCTTC. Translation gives CAWSVSGDPGNEQFF.

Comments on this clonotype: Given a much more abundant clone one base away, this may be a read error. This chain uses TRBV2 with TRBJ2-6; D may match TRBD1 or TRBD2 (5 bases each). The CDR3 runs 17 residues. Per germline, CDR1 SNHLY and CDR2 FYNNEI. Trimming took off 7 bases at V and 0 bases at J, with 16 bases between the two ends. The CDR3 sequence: CASNPTRDGSGANVLTF. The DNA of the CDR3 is TGTGCCAGCAATCCGACACGGGACGGCTCTGGGGCCAACGTCCTGACTTTC.

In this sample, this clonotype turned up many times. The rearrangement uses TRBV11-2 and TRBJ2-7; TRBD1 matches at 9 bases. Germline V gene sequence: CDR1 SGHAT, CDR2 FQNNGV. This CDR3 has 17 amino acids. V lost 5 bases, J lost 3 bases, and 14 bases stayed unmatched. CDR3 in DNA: TGTGCCAGCAGCATCGACCCGCCGGGACAGGGAAGCTACGAGCAGTACTTC. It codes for CASSIDPPGQGSYEQYF.

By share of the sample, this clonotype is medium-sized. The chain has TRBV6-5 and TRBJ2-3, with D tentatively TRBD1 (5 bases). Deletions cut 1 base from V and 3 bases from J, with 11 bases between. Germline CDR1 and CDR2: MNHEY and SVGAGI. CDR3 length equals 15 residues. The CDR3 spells CASSYFHPGTDTQYF. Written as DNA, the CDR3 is TGTGCCAGCAGTTACTTCCATCCAGGGACAGATACGCAGTATTTT.

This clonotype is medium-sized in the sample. The CDR3 DNA follows: TGCGCCAGCAGCCCTTCAGGGGGCGGTGAGACCCAGTACTTC. Amino acids: CASSPSGGGETQYF. This sequence joins TRBV4-1 and TRBJ2-5; TRBD1 agrees at 8 bases. The germline V gene has CDR1 MGHRA and CDR2 YSYEKL. V gave up 4 bases and J gave up 5 bases; unmatched junction bases: 6. The CDR3 covers 14 residues.

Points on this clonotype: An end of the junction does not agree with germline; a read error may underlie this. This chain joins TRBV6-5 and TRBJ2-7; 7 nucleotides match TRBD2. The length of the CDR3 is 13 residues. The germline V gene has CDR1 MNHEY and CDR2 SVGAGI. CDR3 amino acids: CDSSYSGGDEHYF. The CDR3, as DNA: TGTGACAGCAGTTACTCGGGGGGTGACGAGCACTACTTC.

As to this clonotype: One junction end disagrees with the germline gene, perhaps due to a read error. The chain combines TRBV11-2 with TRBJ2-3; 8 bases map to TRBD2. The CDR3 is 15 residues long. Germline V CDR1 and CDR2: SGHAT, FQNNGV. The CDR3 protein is CACSFGGRTADTQYF. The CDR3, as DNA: TGTGCCTGCAGCTTTGGCGGGAGGACAGCAGATACGCAGTATTTT. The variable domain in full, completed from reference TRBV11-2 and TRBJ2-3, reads EAGVAQSPRYKIIEKRQSVAFWCNPISGHATLYWYQQILGQGPKLLIQFQNNGVVDDSQLPKDRFSAERLKGVDSTLKIQPAKLEDSAVYLCACSFGGRTADTQYFGPGTRLTVL.